This T cell receptor (beta chain) was found in a study of shared clonotypes between healthy human individuals. Whole-study context: In total, the donors were two women and a few men aged 18 to 49. Donors had three CD4 naive, three CD4 memory, two CD8 naive and one CD8 memory plate apiece.

Across several immunoSEQ plates, the genomic DNA of each subset was split evenly. Replicate PCRs run on sorted subsets employed approximately 0.2 ug DNA, some 33,000 T cell genomes. Produced via immunoSEQ multiplex PCR; TCRdb's table is partial and in-frame only. This table holds over a million clones, about four fifths found once. From germline, CDR1 is MGHRA and CDR2 YSYEKL. The J segment lost 2 bases and the V segment lost 3 bases, leaving 12 bases of the junction unmatched. CDR3 length: 19 residues. The specimen was memory CD4+ T cells from PBMCs. This sample's subset: CD45RA-negative fraction. The gene calls are TRBV4-1 and TRBJ2-2; 10 nucleotides match TRBD2. The sequence was obtained from a man aged 18 to 29 in good health. Some clones in this sample may be carry-over from other donors' samples. The CDR3 here is CASSQTGTGLAVNTGELFF. CDR3 coding DNA: TGCGCCAGCAGCCAGACCGGGACAGGACTAGCGGTTAACACCGGGGAGCTGTTTTTT.